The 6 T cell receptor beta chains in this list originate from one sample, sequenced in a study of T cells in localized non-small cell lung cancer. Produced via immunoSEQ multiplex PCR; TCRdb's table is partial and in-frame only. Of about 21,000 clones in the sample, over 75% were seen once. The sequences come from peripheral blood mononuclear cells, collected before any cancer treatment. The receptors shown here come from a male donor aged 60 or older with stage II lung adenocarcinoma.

The CDR3 DNA follows: TGTGCCTCCGGTGGGTGGCATCGTGGAAACACCATATATTTT. Amino acid sequence: CASGGWHRGNTIYF. This chain links TRBV7-9 with TRBJ1-3, with D unclear. Deletions cut 11 bases from V and 3 bases from J, with 17 bases between. The length of the CDR3 is 14 residues. Germline V gene lookup returns CDR1 SEHNR and CDR2 FQNEAQ (reference sequence).

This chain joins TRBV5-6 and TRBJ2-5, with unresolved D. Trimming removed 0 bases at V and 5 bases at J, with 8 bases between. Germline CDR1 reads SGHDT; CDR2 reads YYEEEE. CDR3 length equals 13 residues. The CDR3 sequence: CASSLEQSETQYF. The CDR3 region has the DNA TGTGCCAGCAGCTTGGAACAGTCTGAGACCCAGTACTTC. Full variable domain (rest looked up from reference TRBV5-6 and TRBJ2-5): DAGVTQSPTHLIKTRGQQVTLRCSPKSGHDTVSWYQQALGQGPQFIFQYYEEEERQRGNFPDRFSGHQFPNYSSELNVNALLLGDSALYLCASSLEQSETQYFGPGTRLLVL.

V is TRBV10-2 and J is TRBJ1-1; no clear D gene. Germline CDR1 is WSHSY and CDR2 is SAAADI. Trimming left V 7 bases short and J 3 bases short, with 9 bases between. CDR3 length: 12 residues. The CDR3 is CASMDPDTEAFF. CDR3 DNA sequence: TGCGCCAGCATGGACCCGGACACTGAAGCTTTCTTT.

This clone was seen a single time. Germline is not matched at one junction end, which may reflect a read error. The CDR3 protein is CASSPTSGVFYEQYF. CDR3 coding DNA: TGTGCTAGCAGCCCGACTAGCGGGGTTTTCTACGAGCAGTACTTC. The chain recombines TRBV7-7 with TRBJ2-7; 11 nucleotides align to TRBD2. Germline values: CDR1 SSHAT, CDR2 FNYEAQ (reference sequence). This CDR3 is built from 15 residues.

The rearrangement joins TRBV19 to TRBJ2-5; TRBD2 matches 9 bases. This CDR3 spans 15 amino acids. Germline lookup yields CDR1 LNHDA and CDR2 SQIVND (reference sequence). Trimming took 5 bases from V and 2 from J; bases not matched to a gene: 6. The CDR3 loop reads CASSRLAGLQETQYF. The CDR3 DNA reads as TGTGCCAGTAGTCGGCTAGCGGGACTGCAAGAGACCCAGTACTTC.

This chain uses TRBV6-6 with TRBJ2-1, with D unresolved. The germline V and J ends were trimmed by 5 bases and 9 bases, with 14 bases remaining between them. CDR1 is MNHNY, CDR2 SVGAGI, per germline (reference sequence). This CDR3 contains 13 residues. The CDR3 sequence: CASSTRKGGEQFF. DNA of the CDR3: TGTGCCAGCAGTACTCGGAAGGGTGGTGAGCAGTTCTTC.